This record concerns one TCR beta chain sequence. Generated by immunoSEQ multiplex PCR, the TCRdb table keeps only in-frame clones and is missing some. The table lists roughly 200,000 clones, about 87% of them singletons. The sample belongs to a study of blood T cell repertoires in COVID-19. The overall study: Researchers got acute and convalescent COVID-19 samples from the United States, Italy and Spain. The cDNA or gDNA used as material had been derived from T cells, B-cell-depleted T cells, or PBMCs.

Trimming at V came to 5 bases and at J to 5 bases, leaving 10 bases not matched to a gene. CDR1 is SGHDN, CDR2 FVKESK, per germline. The CDR3 is 15 residues long. The sequence derives from a man in his sixties who had recovered from COVID-19. The chain recombines TRBV14 with TRBJ2-5; 8 bases line up with TRBD1. The sequenced sample consisted of peripheral blood. This chain's CDR3 is CASSGLRRQGETQYF. The CDR3 DNA sequence: TGTGCCAGCAGCGGGCTGCGTCGACAGGGGGAGACCCAGTACTTC.